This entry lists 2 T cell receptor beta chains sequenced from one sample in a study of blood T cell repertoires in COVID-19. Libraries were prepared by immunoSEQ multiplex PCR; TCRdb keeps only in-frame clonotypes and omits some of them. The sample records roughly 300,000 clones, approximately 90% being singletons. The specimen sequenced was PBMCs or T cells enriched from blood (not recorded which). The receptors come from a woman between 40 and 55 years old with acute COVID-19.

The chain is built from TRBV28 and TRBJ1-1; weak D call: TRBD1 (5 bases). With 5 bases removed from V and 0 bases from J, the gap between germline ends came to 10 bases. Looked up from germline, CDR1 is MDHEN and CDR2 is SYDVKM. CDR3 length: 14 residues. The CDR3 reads CASSRGLMNTEAFF. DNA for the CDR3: TGTGCCAGCAGTAGGGGACTTATGAACACTGAAGCTTTCTTT.

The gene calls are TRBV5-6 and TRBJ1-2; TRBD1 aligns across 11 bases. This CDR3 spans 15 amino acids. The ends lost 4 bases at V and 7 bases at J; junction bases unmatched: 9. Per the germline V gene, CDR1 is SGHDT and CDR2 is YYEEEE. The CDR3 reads CASSLTRTGGSGYTF. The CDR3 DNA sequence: TGTGCCAGCAGCCTCACCAGGACAGGGGGCAGTGGCTACACCTTC.